This TCR beta chain originates from a study of shared clonotypes between healthy human individuals. Study information: There were three CD4 naive, three CD4 memory, two CD8 naive and one CD8 memory plates per donor. Study results and limitations: A handful of donors shared 4.5% to 6.5% of their naive CD4 clonotypes. Owing to a small donor count, the genetic and exposure-history diversity represented was limited.

Per germline, CDR1 MDHEN and CDR2 SYDVKM. The CDR3 contains 16 residues. Trimming took 4 bases from V and 0 from J, leaving 16 bases between them. For this clone: The antigen is unknown.

Data came from immunoSEQ multiplex PCR; TCRdb stores just in-frame clones and leaves some out. The table lists under 1 million clones, 80% to 95% of them singletons. CD8 cells classed as naive were CD45RO-negative and positively selected for CCR7, excluding terminally differentiated effector memory CD45RA+ cells. The sequence was obtained from a man aged 30-40 years in good health. The rearrangement uses TRBV28 and TRBJ2-7; D is possibly TRBD1 (7 bases). Sequenced: naive CD8+ T cells sorted from blood. The CDR3 sequence is CASSSRGLAPSYEQYF. The CDR3, as DNA: TGTGCCAGCAGTTCAAGGGGGCTAGCGCCCTCCTACGAGCAGTACTTC. Full variable domain (rest looked up from reference TRBV28 and TRBJ2-7): DVKVTQSSRYLVKRTGEKVFLECVQDMDHENMFWYRQDPGLGLRLIYFSYDVKMKEKGDIPEGYSVSREKKERFSLILESASTNQTSMYLCASSSRGLAPSYEQYFGPGTRLTVT.